The 22 T cell receptor beta chains in this list originate from one sample, sequenced in a study of regulatory T cells in long-lasting Graves disease. Arm-PCR of CDR3 regions and iRepertoire HTBI primers were used to build TCR beta libraries. MiXCR was run by TCRdb on the multiplex PCR reads, yielding one entry per CDR3 protein. The sample gives 310,000 or so distinct CDR3 sequences, 15% to 20% of which show up once; roughly 27% is in the top ten. Time point in this sample: persistent/refractory GD, antithyroid drugs over 5 years with positive TRAb. PBMCs were the source of the RNA used for TCR sequencing. The specimen comprised peripheral blood mononuclear cells (PBMCs), sampled when the disease was refractory, from a patient treated with antithyroid drugs. These receptors were collected from a female donor with Graves disease.

This clonotype has just a few counts. V gene TRBV9 combines with J gene TRBJ1-2, with D perhaps TRBD1 (6 bases). CDR1 and CDR2 from the germline V gene are SGDLS and YYNGEE. The CDR3 spans 15 residues. Trimming removed 0 bases from V and 5 bases from J, with 14 bases in between. The CDR3 DNA reads as TGTGCCAGCAGCGTAGCCGTGGGGGCGGAATATGGCTACACCTTC. Translated: CASSVAVGAEYGYTF.

Comments on this clonotype: A much larger clone sits a single nucleotide away, making a read error possible. The V gene is TRBV6-1, the J gene TRBJ2-2; tentatively, D is TRBD2 (6 bases). The length of the CDR3 is 13 residues. Germline V CDR1 and CDR2: MNHNS, SASEGT. Trimming removed 6 bases from V and 4 bases from J, with 9 bases in between. CDR3 region: CASRLASTGELFF. CDR3 coding DNA: TGTGCCAGCAGACTAGCTAGCACCGGGGAGCTGTTTTTT.

This clonotype was detected many times. This sequence joins TRBV12-3 or TRBV12-4 and TRBJ1-2, with a possible D match to TRBD1 (5 bases). CDR3 length: 16 residues. V dropped 3 bases and J dropped 2 bases, with 16 bases sitting between them. The CDR3 DNA reads as TGTGCCAGCAGTTTGAATCGTCGACAGATCAACTATGGCTACACCTTC. Its protein is CASSLNRRQINYGYTF.

There are a few counts of this clonotype. This chain links TRBV19 with TRBJ1-1, with D uncertain. Germline assignment: CDR1 LNHDA and CDR2 SQIVND (reference sequence). The CDR3 is made up of 14 amino acids. The V end was cut by 3 bases, the J end by 7 bases, with 15 bases between. CDR3 residues: CASSMKSRMNEAFF. CDR3 in DNA: TGTGCCAGTAGTATGAAGAGCCGAATGAATGAAGCTTTCTTT. Supplemented by reference TRBV19 and TRBJ1-1, the full variable domain reads DGGITQSPKYLFRKEGQNVTLSCEQNLNHDAMYWYRQDPGQGLRLIYYSQIVNDFQKGDIAEGYSVSREKKESFPLTVTSAQKNPTAFYLCASSMKSRMNEAFFGQGTRLTVV.

This clonotype was seen ten or more times. The rearrangement joins TRBV7-8 to TRBJ1-5; no clear D gene. V lost 1 base, J lost 6 bases, and 19 bases lay in between. This CDR3 region has 17 residues. Germline V lookup: CDR1 SGHVS, CDR2 FQNEAQ. CDR3 DNA: TGTGCCAGCAGCTTAGGGAATAAACGAGTGATGAGTCAGCCCCAGCATTTT. It encodes CASSLGNKRVMSQPQHF.

The table lists this clonotype with many counts. J is TRBJ2-5 and V is TRBV7-2; a possible D gene is TRBD2 (5 bases). Germline V CDR1 and CDR2: SGHTA, FQGNSA. V was cut by 8 bases and J by 4 bases, with 8 bases left in between. CDR3 length: 11 residues. The DNA for the CDR3 is TGTGCCAGCTCTGAGGGAGAGACCCAGTACTTC. Amino acid sequence: CASSEGETQYF.

This clonotype was counted many times. This CDR3 is CATSRPTLNTEAFF. The CDR3 DNA reads TGTGCCACCAGCAGGCCTACACTGAACACTGAAGCTTTCTTT. V gene TRBV15 combines with J gene TRBJ1-1; unclear D gene. The germline V and J ends were trimmed by 3 bases and 0 bases, with 8 bases remaining between them. Germline CDR1 LNHNV, CDR2 YYDKDF (reference sequence). The CDR3 spans 14 residues.

This clonotype was observed at least ten times. V is TRBV12-3 or TRBV12-4 and J is TRBJ1-2; D is unresolved. This CDR3 is 11 amino acids long. Trimming took off 5 bases at V and 8 bases at J, with 9 bases between the two ends. The CDR3 loop is CASSPADGYTF. The CDR3 DNA follows: TGTGCCAGCAGTCCCGCCGACGGCTACACCTTC.

The chain couples TRBV19 to TRBJ1-3; D gene ambiguous. Germline lookup yields CDR1 LNHDA and CDR2 SQIVND (reference sequence). V was clipped by 3 bases and J by 0 bases, with 9 bases between them. The CDR3 covers 15 residues. As DNA, the CDR3 is TGTGCCAGTAGTATCTACACCTCCTCTGGAAACACCATATATTTT. Translation gives CASSIYTSSGNTIYF.

On this clonotype: A much larger clone lies one base from this, so it may be a read error. The genes are TRBV7-2 and TRBJ2-2; perhaps TRBD2 as D (5 bases). Germline CDR1 SGHTA, CDR2 FQGNSA. The V and J ends lost 4 bases and 4 bases respectively, with 19 bases between them. The CDR3 has 17 residues. The CDR3 protein is CASSWEFGNVGTGELFF. Written as DNA, the CDR3 is TGTGCCAGCAGCTGGGAATTCGGGAACGTGGGCACCGGGGAGCTGTTTTTT.

This clonotype came up many times. The chain recombines TRBV7-8 with TRBJ2-5, with 11 bases matching TRBD1. V dropped 3 bases and J dropped 5; count of bases not matched to a gene: 11. The CDR3 consists of 17 residues. The germline gives CDR1 SGHVS, CDR2 FQNEAQ. As DNA, the CDR3 is TGTGCCAGCAGCTTCTTTGGACAGGGGGCGCAGGGGGAGACCCAGTACTTC. This encodes CASSFFGQGAQGETQYF.

This clonotype was observed a few times. This sequence may be a read error, since a much larger clone differs from it by one base. The chain combines TRBV10-3 with TRBJ1-2, with unresolved D. Trimming cost V 7 bases and J 5 bases, with 17 bases left between them. CDR3 length equals 14 residues. Germline V gene lookup returns CDR1 ENHRY and CDR2 SYGVKD. The CDR3 DNA reads TGTGCCATCAAAGAACGGGGATCTACGTATGGCTACACCTTC. Protein sequence: CAIKERGSTYGYTF.

The chain is built from TRBV7-9 and TRBJ1-1, with D perhaps TRBD1 (6 bases). V was shortened by 4 bases and J by 3 bases, with 15 bases between the two germline ends. There are 15 residues in the CDR3. Germline CDR1 and CDR2: SEHNR and FQNEAQ (reference sequence). The CDR3: CASSSSDSVDTEAFF. The CDR3 DNA reads as TGTGCCAGCAGCTCGTCGGACAGCGTCGACACTGAAGCTTTCTTT.

This clonotype was seen repeatedly, ten times or more. The chain couples TRBV25-1 to TRBJ2-7; D is uncertain. The CDR3 extends over 14 amino acids. CDR1 and CDR2 from the germline V gene are MGHDK and SYGVNS. V dropped 1 base and J dropped 4 bases, with 11 bases sitting between them. The CDR3 DNA follows: TGTGCCAGCAGTGAATGGTCCAACAAGTACGAGCAGTACTTC. It translates to CASSEWSNKYEQYF.

This chain connects TRBV29-1 to TRBJ2-1, with D unclear. Trimming cost V 4 bases and J 4 bases, with 5 bases left between them. The CDR3 extends over 11 amino acids. The germline V gene encodes CDR1 SQVTM and CDR2 ANQGSEA. CDR3 DNA sequence: TGCAGCGTTGTGAGATACAATGAGCAGTTCTTC. Amino acid sequence: CSVVRYNEQFF.

This clonotype was counted at least ten times. This sequence joins TRBV20-1 and TRBJ2-7, with TRBD2 matching 9 bases. The CDR3 totals 14 residues. V trimming: 0 bases; J trimming: 3 bases; junction bases outside the gene matches: 3. Germline V lookup: CDR1 DFQATT, CDR2 SNEGSKA (reference sequence). The CDR3 DNA sequence: TGCAGTGCTAGAGATGGCGGGGGGGTCTACGAGCAGTACTTC. Amino acid sequence: CSARDGGGVYEQYF.

The sample holds many counts of this clonotype. The chain combines TRBV9 with TRBJ2-7, with TRBD1 matching over 8 bases. Germline-derived CDR1 and CDR2 are SGDLS and YYNGEE. The CDR3 is 14 amino acids. V shed 5 bases, J shed 4 bases, and the junction held 8 bases outside the gene matches. In DNA, the CDR3 is TGTGCCAGCAGTAAGGGAGGACAGGGATACGAGCAGTACTTC. Protein: CASSKGGQGYEQYF. The full variable domain, in which reference TRBV9 and TRBJ2-7 provide the parts outside the CDR3, is DSGVTQTPKHLITATGQRVTLRCSPRSGDLSVYWYQQSLDQGLQFLIQYYNGEERAKGNILERFSAQQFPDLHSELNLSSLELGDSALYFCASSKGGQGYEQYFGPGTRLTVT.

The table lists this clonotype with a few counts. The chain uses TRBV28 and TRBJ1-6, with 10 bases identical to TRBD1. V shed 6 bases and J 13 bases; nucleotides not matched to a gene: 9. The germline V gene encodes CDR1 MDHEN and CDR2 SYDVKM. The CDR3 contains 14 residues. CDR3 nucleotides: TGTGCCAGCAGCACCGGACAGGGGGGGAGTCCCCTCCACTTT. It codes for CASSTGQGGSPLHF.

This clonotype was counted many times. The rearrangement links TRBV7-8 to TRBJ1-5; possibly TRBD1 for D (5 bases). V lost 3 bases to trimming and J lost 5 bases, with 8 bases between them. CDR3 size: 13 residues. Germline-derived CDR1 and CDR2 are SGHVS and FQNEAQ. In DNA form, the CDR3 reads TGTGCCAGCAGCTTTGGCAGGGATCAGCCCCAGCATTTT. This sequence encodes CASSFGRDQPQHF.

A word on this clonotype: The junction differs from germline at one of its ends, possibly a read error. V usage is TRBV10-3 and J usage is TRBJ2-7, with D uncertain. From germline, CDR1 is ENHRY and CDR2 SYGVKD. This CDR3 comprises 14 residues. The CDR3 DNA reads as TGTGCCAGCAGTGACCGAAGGGTCCCCTACGAGCAGTACTTC. It yields the protein CASSDRRVPYEQYF.

The V and J genes are TRBV20-1 and TRBJ2-4; 10 nucleotides agree with TRBD2. Per germline, CDR1 DFQATT and CDR2 SNEGSKA (reference sequence). Unmatched junction bases numbered 9, after V lost 0 bases and J lost 7 bases. This CDR3 comprises 16 residues. The CDR3 loop reads CSARDLRASGGNIQYF. The CDR3 nucleotides read TGCAGTGCTAGAGATCTCAGAGCTAGCGGGGGTAACATTCAGTACTTC.

The V gene is TRBV14, the J gene TRBJ2-7, with 11 bases fitting TRBD2. The CDR3 extends over 15 amino acids. Germline CDR1 SGHDN, CDR2 FVKESK. V shed 1 base and J 6 bases; nucleotides not matched to a gene: 5. Written as DNA, the CDR3 is TGTGCCAGCAGCCAAGGGGGACTAGCGGTGGCCGAGCAGTACTTC. Translated: CASSQGGLAVAEQYF.